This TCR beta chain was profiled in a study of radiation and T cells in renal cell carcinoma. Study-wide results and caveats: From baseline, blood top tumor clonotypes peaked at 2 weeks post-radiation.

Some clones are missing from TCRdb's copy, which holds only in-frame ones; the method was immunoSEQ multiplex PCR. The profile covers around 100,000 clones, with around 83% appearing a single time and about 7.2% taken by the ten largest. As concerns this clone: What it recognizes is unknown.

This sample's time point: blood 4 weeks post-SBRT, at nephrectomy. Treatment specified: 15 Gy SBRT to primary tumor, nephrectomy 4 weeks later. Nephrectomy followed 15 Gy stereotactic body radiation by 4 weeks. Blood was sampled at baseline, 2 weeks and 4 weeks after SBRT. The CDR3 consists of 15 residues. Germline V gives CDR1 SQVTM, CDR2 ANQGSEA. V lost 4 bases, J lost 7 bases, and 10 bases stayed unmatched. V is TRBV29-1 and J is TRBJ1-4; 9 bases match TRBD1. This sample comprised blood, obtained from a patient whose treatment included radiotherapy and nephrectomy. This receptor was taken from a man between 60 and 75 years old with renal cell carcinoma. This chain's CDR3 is CSVGPPGQGIEKLFF. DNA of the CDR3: TGCAGCGTTGGTCCACCGGGACAGGGTATTGAAAAACTGTTTTTT.